These 29 T cell receptor beta chains were all obtained from the same sample, sequenced in a study of blood T cell repertoires in COVID-19. TCRdb's copy holds only in-frame clones and misses some; the assay was immunoSEQ multiplex PCR. The sample has around 110,000 clones; around 80% are singletons. The sample consisted of peripheral blood. The receptors were sampled from a man between 65 and 85 years old with active or convalescent COVID-19.

The chain uses TRBV30 and TRBJ2-3; TRBD2 agrees at 9 bases. With V trimmed by 0 bases and J by 5 bases, 12 bases remained unmatched. This CDR3 has 17 residues. Germline values: CDR1 GTSNPN, CDR2 SVGIG (reference sequence). CDR3 nucleotides: TGTGCCTGGAGTGTACGGTTTAACAGCGGGGGGAGAGATACGCAGTATTTT. Translated, it gives CAWSVRFNSGGRDTQYF.

J is TRBJ2-3 and V is TRBV20-1; TRBD2 agrees at 11 bases. Germline values: CDR1 DFQATT, CDR2 SNEGSKA (reference sequence). CDR3 length equals 16 residues. The trim removed 3 bases at V and 5 bases at J, leaving 10 bases unmatched. The CDR3 sequence is CSASVIAGGPGDTQYF. In DNA form, the CDR3 reads TGCAGTGCTAGTGTGATAGCGGGAGGGCCGGGAGATACGCAGTATTTT.

This sequence joins TRBV30 and TRBJ2-1, with 9 nucleotides matching TRBD2. V lost 4 bases and J lost 4; bases outside the gene matches: 5. Germline V gives CDR1 GTSNPN, CDR2 SVGIG (reference sequence). The CDR3 runs 14 residues. The CDR3 bases are TGTGCCTGGACGCGGGGGGGCCAATACAATGAGCAGTTCTTC. It encodes CAWTRGGQYNEQFF.

The rearrangement uses TRBV7-6 and TRBJ2-2; 12 bases line up with TRBD2. CDR1 is SGHVS, CDR2 FNYEAQ, per germline. V dropped 5 bases and J dropped 7; count of bases not matched to a gene: 14. The CDR3 length is 18 residues. CDR3 loop: CASSPRLAGVGLVGELFF. The CDR3 DNA reads as TGTGCCAGCAGCCCCAGACTAGCGGGAGTTGGTTTGGTCGGGGAGCTGTTTTTT.

The J gene is TRBJ1-2, the V gene TRBV5-1, with a weak D call TRBD1 (5 bases). The CDR3 runs to 13 residues. CDR1 SGHRS and CDR2 YFSETQ come from the germline V gene. Trimming left V 1 base short and J 6 bases short, with 10 bases between. The CDR3 here is CASSLSGADGYTF. CDR3 bases: TGCGCCAGCAGCTTGAGCGGGGCCGATGGCTACACCTTC.

The chain couples TRBV11-3 to TRBJ1-1; maybe TRBD1 (6 bases). This CDR3 region has 15 residues. V shed 3 bases and J shed 2 bases, with 13 bases lying between them. Germline values: CDR1 SGHNT, CDR2 YENEEA. The CDR3 coding sequence is TGTGCCAGCAGCTTTGACAGGCTGCCCAACACTGAAGCTTTCTTT. Amino acids: CASSFDRLPNTEAFF.

V is TRBV4-2 and J is TRBJ1-1; D is unclear. CDR3 length: 16 residues. Per the germline V gene, CDR1 is LGHNA and CDR2 is YNFKEQ. Trimming pared 0 bases from V and 1 base from J, leaving 12 bases between. DNA of the CDR3: TGTGCCAGCAGCCAAGAGATAACAGAGACGAACACTGAAGCTTTCTTT. It yields the protein CASSQEITETNTEAFF.

The chain carries TRBV6-5 and TRBJ2-1; TRBD2 might be the D (6 bases). The CDR3 is 14 amino acids. The V end was cut by 4 bases, the J end by 1 base, with 8 bases between. Germline V gene sequence: CDR1 MNHEY, CDR2 SVGAGI. As DNA, the CDR3 is TGTGCCAGCAGTTTCCGGGAGTCCTACAATGAGCAGTTCTTC. Translating gives CASSFRESYNEQFF.

This chain uses TRBV6-5 with TRBJ2-7, with TRBD1 matching over 10 bases. The V and J ends lost 6 bases and 5 bases, in that order; junction bases with no gene match: 4. The CDR3 loop spans 13 amino acids. The germline V gene encodes CDR1 MNHEY and CDR2 SVGAGI. CDR3 protein: CASRQTGGHEQYF. CDR3 bases: TGTGCCAGCAGGCAGACAGGGGGCCACGAGCAGTACTTC.

This clone was recorded once. The rearrangement uses TRBV20-1 and TRBJ1-2, with a tentative D call TRBD1 (6 bases). Germline-derived CDR1 and CDR2 are DFQATT and SNEGSKA (reference sequence). V was pared by 3 bases and J by 4 bases, with 21 bases between. The CDR3 has 16 residues. The chain's CDR3 is CSASESKWGPRYGYTF. CDR3 in DNA: TGCAGTGCTAGTGAATCAAAGTGGGGGCCTCGCTATGGCTACACCTTC.

This chain connects TRBV29-1 to TRBJ2-5, with a weak D call TRBD2 (6 bases). This CDR3 has 13 residues. Germline CDR1 reads SQVTM; CDR2 reads ANQGSEA. Trimming took off 8 bases at V and 3 bases at J, with 16 bases between the two ends. CDR3 amino acids: CSSPKPGEETQYF. The CDR3 DNA sequence: TGCAGCTCACCAAAACCGGGGGAAGAGACCCAGTACTTC. The full variable domain, completed using reference TRBV29-1 and TRBJ2-5, is SAVISQKPSRDICQRGTSLTIQCQVDSQVTMMFWYRQQPGQSLTLIATANQGSEATYESGFVIDKFPISRPNLTFSTLTVSNMSPEDSSIYLCSSPKPGEETQYFGPGTRLLVL.

The gene calls are TRBV7-2 and TRBJ2-3; possibly TRBD1 for D (6 bases). Germline assignment: CDR1 SGHTA and CDR2 FQGNSA. CDR3 size: 15 residues. V dropped 5 bases and J dropped 0 bases, with 12 bases sitting between them. CDR3 region: CASSRRDISTDTQYF. Here the CDR3 DNA reads TGTGCCAGCAGCCGCCGGGACATCAGCACAGATACGCAGTATTTT.

The rearrangement uses TRBV6-5 and TRBJ1-1, with 7 bases identical to TRBD1. The CDR3 loop spans 11 amino acids. CDR1 is MNHEY and CDR2 is SVGAGI in the germline V gene. J was trimmed by 7 bases and V by 7 bases; bases with no gene match: 3. The CDR3 coding sequence is TGTGCCAGCAAAAGGGACAGTGAAGCTTTCTTT. Protein: CASKRDSEAFF.

This rearrangement joins TRBV24-1 to TRBJ2-6, with TRBD1 matching over 10 bases. From germline, CDR1 is KGHDR and CDR2 SFDVKD. This CDR3 comprises 19 residues. V shed 6 bases and J 2 bases; nucleotides not matched to a gene: 12. CDR3: CATSTTPGTGVPGANVLTF. CDR3 DNA sequence: TGTGCCACCAGTACTACACCCGGGACAGGGGTTCCTGGGGCCAACGTCCTGACTTTC.

This chain connects TRBV7-3 to TRBJ2-1, with D possibly TRBD2 on 6 matching bases. V was cut by 6 bases and J by 3 bases, with 15 bases left in between. Germline V gene sequence: CDR1 SGHTA, CDR2 FQGTGA. The CDR3 has 15 amino acids. CDR3 loop: CASSFSGTDYNEQFF. In DNA form, the CDR3 reads TGTGCCAGCAGTTTTTCCGGGACTGACTACAATGAGCAGTTCTTC. Based on the CDR3 plus reference TRBV7-3 and TRBJ2-1, the full variable domain is GAGVSQTPSNKVTEKGKYVELRCDPISGHTALYWYRQSLGQGPEFLIYFQGTGAADDSGLPNDRFFAVRPEGSVSTLKIQRTERGDSAVYLCASSFSGTDYNEQFFGPGTRLTVL.

In DNA, the CDR3 is TGTGCCAGCAGCTTAGATAGCGGCGGGAGAGGAGAGACCCAGTACTTC. It specifies CASSLDSGGRGETQYF. V gene TRBV11-3 combines with J gene TRBJ2-5; 7 nucleotides match TRBD2. This CDR3 is 16 amino acids long. Germline values: CDR1 SGHNT, CDR2 YENEEA. V lost 0 bases and J lost 4; bases outside the gene matches: 8. The whole variable domain, filled in from reference TRBV11-3 and TRBJ2-5, reads EAGVVQSPRYKIIEKKQPVAFWCNPISGHNTLYWYLQNLGQGPELLIRYENEEAVDDSQLPKDRFSAERLKGVDSTLKIQPAELGDSAVYLCASSLDSGGRGETQYFGPGTRLLVL.

This clone was seen a few times. The V and J genes are TRBV19 and TRBJ1-1; 8 bases map to TRBD1. Germline V CDR1 and CDR2: LNHDA, SQIVND (reference sequence). V lost 6 bases and J lost 6; bases outside the gene matches: 9. This CDR3 spans 14 amino acids. The CDR3 coding sequence is TGTGCCAGTAGACAGACAGGGGAAATCGCTGAAGCTTTCTTT. It yields the protein CASRQTGEIAEAFF.

The CDR3 nucleotides are TGTGCCAGCAGCCAACAGCTCGGGACAGGGGGCGCGACACCGCGTTACGAGCAGTACTTC. It translates to CASSQQLGTGGATPRYEQYF. V gene TRBV6-2 or TRBV6-3 combines with J gene TRBJ2-7; 12 positions match TRBD1. The CDR3 is 20 amino acids. V lost 6 bases and J lost 4; bases outside the gene matches: 22. The germline V gene encodes CDR1 MNHEY and CDR2 SVGEGT.

CDR3 protein: CASSVGPTSGSYTGELFF. CDR3 nucleotide sequence: TGTGCCAGCAGCGTAGGCCCCACTAGCGGGAGTTACACCGGGGAGCTGTTTTTT. V is TRBV9 and J is TRBJ2-2; 11 bases are shared with TRBD2. The CDR3 is made up of 18 amino acids. The junction had 7 bases not matched to a gene; V was cut back by 0 bases and J by 3 bases. Germline values: CDR1 SGDLS, CDR2 YYNGEE.

V usage is TRBV24-1 and J usage is TRBJ2-3; D is perhaps TRBD1 (5 bases). Germline V CDR1 and CDR2: KGHDR, SFDVKD. V was shortened by 9 bases and J by 5 bases, with 14 bases between the two germline ends. The CDR3 sequence is 13 residues long. The CDR3 nucleotides read TGTGCCACCGAGGTTCCAGGGCAAGATACGCAGTATTTT. It specifies CATEVPGQDTQYF.

This clone was seen only a few times. The rearrangement uses TRBV28 and TRBJ1-2, with D possibly being TRBD1 (5 bases). CDR1 and CDR2 (germline): MDHEN, SYDVKM. The CDR3 covers 17 residues. Trimming took off 3 bases at V and 2 bases at J, with 19 bases between the two ends. The DNA for the CDR3 is TGTGCCAGCAGTTTGATCGGAAGGGGAGGGGCCAACTATGGCTACACCTTC. Its translation is CASSLIGRGGANYGYTF.

The genes are TRBV5-1 and TRBJ1-5; TRBD1 is a possible D gene (5 bases). The CDR3 runs to 15 residues. V lost 4 bases to trimming and J lost 2 bases, with 13 bases between them. Germline values: CDR1 SGHRS, CDR2 YFSETQ. CDR3: CASSLDSMGNQPQHF. The CDR3, as DNA: TGCGCCAGCAGCCTTGACAGTATGGGCAATCAGCCCCAGCATTTT. Full variable domain (outside the CDR3, taken from reference TRBV5-1 and TRBJ1-5): KAGVTQTPRYLIKTRGQQVTLSCSPISGHRSVSWYQQTPGQGLQFLFEYFSETQRNKGNFPGRFSGRQFSNSRSEMNVSTLELGDSALYLCASSLDSMGNQPQHFGDGTRLSIL.

V usage is TRBV4-2 and J usage is TRBJ2-2, with D possibly matching TRBD2 (5 bases). This CDR3 is 14 amino acids long. Per germline, CDR1 LGHNA and CDR2 YNFKEQ. Trimming left V 3 bases short and J 5 bases short, with 10 bases between. This chain's CDR3 is CASSQGTSTGELFF. DNA for the CDR3: TGTGCCAGCAGCCAGGGAACTAGTACCGGGGAGCTGTTTTTT.

The chain recombines TRBV25-1 with TRBJ2-1, with TRBD2 as a possible D gene (5 bases). In germline, CDR1 is MGHDK, CDR2 SYGVNS. This CDR3 is 13 amino acids long. The V gene lost 5 bases and the J gene lost 6 bases, with 11 bases spanning the gap. CDR3 DNA: TGTGCCAGCAGTAGGACTGTCAGCAATGAGCAGTTCTTC. Translating gives CASSRTVSNEQFF.

This rearrangement joins TRBV11-3 to TRBJ2-1; D is possibly TRBD1 (5 bases). Per germline, CDR1 SGHNT and CDR2 YENEEA. The CDR3 spans 11 residues. Trimming shortened V by 2 bases and J by 10 bases, and 6 bases separated the two germline ends. The CDR3 loop reads CASSLRTEQFF. The CDR3, as DNA: TGTGCCAGCAGCTTAAGGACAGAGCAGTTCTTC.

This chain connects TRBV2 to TRBJ2-3; weak D call: TRBD2 (5 bases). V was pared by 6 bases and J by 4 bases, with 14 bases between. The CDR3 spans 14 residues. The germline V gene encodes CDR1 SNHLY and CDR2 FYNNEI. The CDR3 sequence: CASRRAVAADTQYF. The CDR3 region has the DNA TGTGCCAGCAGGAGAGCGGTGGCAGCAGATACGCAGTATTTT.

V is TRBV29-1 and J is TRBJ2-3, with 11 bases fitting TRBD2. Germline V gene lookup returns CDR1 SQVTM and CDR2 ANQGSEA. The length of the CDR3 is 13 residues. CDR3 sequence (DNA): TGCAGAGCTACTAGCGGGAGATCAGATACGCAGTATTTT. This encodes CRATSGRSDTQYF.

This rearrangement joins TRBV5-1 to TRBJ1-4; 7 bases line up with TRBD1. The CDR3 is made up of 15 amino acids. Germline CDR1 reads SGHRS; CDR2 reads YFSETQ. Losses at the gene ends were 3 bases for V and 2 bases for J; bases not matched to a gene: 4. The CDR3 nucleotides read TGCGCCAGCAGCTCACAGGGGCGGACTAATGAAAAACTGTTTTTT. Its protein is CASSSQGRTNEKLFF.

This clone was counted once. V gene TRBV25-1 combines with J gene TRBJ1-4, with D possibly matching TRBD1 (6 bases). The CDR3 covers 14 residues. Germline V gene sequence: CDR1 MGHDK, CDR2 SYGVNS. V lost 3 bases to trimming and J lost 10 bases, with 15 bases between them. Here the CDR3 reads CASSESGGAGKLFF. The CDR3 coding sequence is TGTGCCAGCAGTGAGTCGGGGGGCGCCGGAAAACTGTTTTTT.